Sequencing of this T cell receptor (beta chain) was carried out in a study of T cells after yellow fever vaccination. The overall study: Preparation of the low-cell-number fractions used SMART-Seq v4 Ultra Low Input. Whole-study findings and limits: The booster saw the reappearance of most primary-vaccination clones (approximately 96% CD4, 80% to 90% CD8). Abundant clonotypes from the bulk population could get into FACS-sorted repertoires as contaminants.

Production of TCR cDNA was by 5'RACE template switching, which also added a universal primer site and UMIs. TCRdb processed the 5' RACE reads anew with MiXCR; each CDR3 protein has one entry. The sample includes some 670,000 distinct CDR3 sequences, roughly an eighth of them seen just once. As for this clonotype: The antigen remains undetermined.

V trimming: 6 bases; J trimming: 2 bases; junction bases outside the gene matches: 9. This CDR3 comprises 16 residues. The source was PBMCs, collected on the day of the yellow fever booster vaccination. This clonotype originated in a man aged 25-45 years who received the YFV17D yellow fever vaccine. The chain employs TRBV12-3 or TRBV12-4 and TRBJ2-1; 8 bases align to TRBD2. CDR3 amino acids: CASSWSGGVTYNEQFF. The CDR3 DNA sequence: TGTGCCAGCAGCTGGTCGGGGGGGGTGACCTACAATGAGCAGTTCTTC.